These T cell receptor beta chains were read from a single sample in a study of vaccination and CD4 T cells after COVID-19. One entry per CDR3 protein, called by TCRdb with MiXCR from the PCR reads. Among roughly 8,700 distinct CDR3 sequences listed, 20% to 25% were seen once. These TCRs' antigens remain unknown. The specimen sequenced was cultured CD4+ T cells from blood. All receptors come from a human donor with COVID-19. The CDR3 runs from the conserved cysteine through the conserved F or W. The D gene is left open where the match is weak. The size entry is marked missing in some rows and otherwise reads once, few, many or a size class.

abundance	d_gene	j_gene	v_gene	CDR3nt	CDR3aa
-	-	TRBJ1-4	TRBV27	TGTGCCAGCAGTTTGAGGTGGGCTAATGAAAAACTGTTTTTT	CASSLRWANEKLFF
-	-	TRBJ1-1	TRBV20-1	TGCAGTGCTAGGTCGGGGCAGACGCTGAACACTGAAGCTTTCTTT	CSARSGQTLNTEAFF
-	-	TRBJ2-3	TRBV21-1	TGTGCCAGCAGCAAAGGACGGTCCCTAGCGGGGGTGCTCTCAGATACGCAGTATTTT	CASSKGRSLAGVLSDTQYF
-	-	TRBJ2-5	TRBV5-5	TGTGCCAGCAGCGTCCACAGATTTCGGGAAATGTCAGAGACCCAGTACTTC	CASSVHRFREMSETQYF
-	-	TRBJ2-5	TRBV30	TGTGCCTGGAGTACTAGAAGTGTCGGAGAGACCCAGTACTTC	CAWSTRSVGETQYF
few	TRBD1	TRBJ2-7	TRBV11-2	TGTGCCAGCATCGGAACCGGGACAGGTGTTTACGAGCAGTACTTC	CASIGTGTGVYEQYF
-	-	TRBJ2-7	TRBV5-5	TGTGCCAGCAGCGTCCGAGAGGGGTACTACGAGCAGTACTTC	CASSVREGYYEQYF
few	-	TRBJ2-4	TRBV11-2	TGTGCCAGCAGCTTACCGCAGGCCTTGGAAAACATTCAGTACTTC	CASSLPQALENIQYF
-	TRBD1	TRBJ1-2	TRBV19	TGTGCCAGTTCCGACAGGGGTGATGGCTACACCTTC	CASSDRGDGYTF
-	-	TRBJ2-7	TRBV6-5	TGTGCCAGCAGTCCCTCGAGCACAGGCGGAACCTACGAGCAGTACTTC	CASSPSSTGGTYEQYF
-	-	TRBJ2-5	TRBV10-3	TGTGCCATCAGTAGGGCAGGGGGGGAGACCCAGTACTTC	CAISRAGGETQYF
once	-	TRBJ1-2	TRBV18	TGTGCCAGCTCACCCCGCGGCGAGGTCTATGGCTACACCTTC	CASSPRGEVYGYTF
few	TRBD2	TRBJ2-1	TRBV6-2/TRBV6-3	TGTGCCAGCAGTTGGGATAGCGGGGCATCCTACAATGAGCAGTTCTTC	CASSWDSGASYNEQFF
-	TRBD1	TRBJ2-1	TRBV20-1	TGCAGTGCTAGATCCGGACAGGGGGCAGATGAGCAGTTCTTC	CSARSGQGADEQFF
-	-	TRBJ2-5	TRBV6-5	TGTGCCAGCAGTTACAGTGGTGGCTTCGAGACCCAGTGCTTC	CASSYSGGFETQCF
-	TRBD1	TRBJ1-1	TRBV18	TGTGCCAGCTCACAGGGACAGCGAGGCACTGAAGCTTTCTTT	CASSQGQRGTEAFF
few	-	TRBJ2-7	TRBV7-6	TGTGCCAGCAGCCAAAATAGGCCGGACCTTCCCTACGAGCAGTACTTC	CASSQNRPDLPYEQYF
-	TRBD1	TRBJ1-3	TRBV14	TGTGCCAGCAGCCGGACAGGGGTTGGAAACACCATATATTTT	CASSRTGVGNTIYF
few	-	TRBJ1-5	TRBV6-1	TGTGCCAGCAGTCTGGACAACTACAATCAGCCCCAGCATTTT	CASSLDNYNQPQHF
few	-	TRBJ2-1	TRBV11-2	TGTGCCACCCGACAGGACTCAACCAATGAGCAGTTCTTC	CATRQDSTNEQFF
few	-	TRBJ2-2	TRBV6-1	TGTGCCAGCAGAACACAGGGAACCGGGGAGCTGTTTTTT	CASRTQGTGELFF
-	TRBD2	TRBJ2-1	TRBV29-1	TGCAGCGTTGAAAGGTCGGGGGGCAATGAGCAGTTCTTC	CSVERSGGNEQFF
-	-	TRBJ1-2	TRBV12-5	TGTGCTAGTGGCAGTGGGACCTTCTATGGCTACACCTTC	CASGSGTFYGYTF
few	-	TRBJ1-2	TRBV19	TGTGCCAGTACTGACCTCTATGGCTACACCTTC	CASTDLYGYTF
-	TRBD1	TRBJ2-7	TRBV20-1	TGCAGTGGCGGACAGGGTTCCTACGAGCAGTACTTC	CSGGQGSYEQYF